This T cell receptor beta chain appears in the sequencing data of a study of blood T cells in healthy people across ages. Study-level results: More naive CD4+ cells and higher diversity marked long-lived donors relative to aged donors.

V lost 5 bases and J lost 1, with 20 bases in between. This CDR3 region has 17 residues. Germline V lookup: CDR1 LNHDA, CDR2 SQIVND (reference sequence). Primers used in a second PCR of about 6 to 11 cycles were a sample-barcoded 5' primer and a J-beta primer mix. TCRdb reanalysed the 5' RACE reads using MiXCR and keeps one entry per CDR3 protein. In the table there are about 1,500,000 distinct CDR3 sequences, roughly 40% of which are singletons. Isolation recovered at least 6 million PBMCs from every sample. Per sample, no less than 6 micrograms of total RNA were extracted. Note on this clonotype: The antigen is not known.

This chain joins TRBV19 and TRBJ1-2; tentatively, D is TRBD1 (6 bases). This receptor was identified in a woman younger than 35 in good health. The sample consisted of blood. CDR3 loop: CASSASTGASVNYGYTF. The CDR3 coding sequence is TGTGCCAGTAGTGCCTCGACAGGTGCCTCGGTTAACTATGGCTACACCTTC.